In its sample, the clone carrying this T cell receptor (beta chain) was seen a few times. The target antigen is unknown. Sequencing targeted expressed TCRB transcripts, as all isolated RNA had been reverse transcribed. Assay used: immunoSEQ multiplex PCR; TCRdb lists only in-frame clones, some missing. The repertoire holds about 400,000 clones, with over 10% as singletons. Germline V gene sequence: CDR1 SEHNR, CDR2 FQNEAQ (reference sequence). CDR3 length: 13 residues. Trimming took 3 bases from V and 8 from J, leaving 13 bases between them. This entry belongs to a study of beta chain features in type 1 diabetes. Overall study results and limits: The study found moderately but significantly shorter TCRB CDR3s in all four CD4+ subsets of Type 1 diabetes patients.

The sequence was collected from a young woman with type 1 diabetes. The chain uses TRBV7-9 and TRBJ1-1; D possibly corresponds to TRBD1 (6 bases). Sequenced material: naive CD4+ T cells from blood. The CDR3 DNA is TGTGCCAGCAGCTTTGGGGGCCTCGAGGAAGCTTTCTTT. This sequence encodes CASSFGGLEEAFF.